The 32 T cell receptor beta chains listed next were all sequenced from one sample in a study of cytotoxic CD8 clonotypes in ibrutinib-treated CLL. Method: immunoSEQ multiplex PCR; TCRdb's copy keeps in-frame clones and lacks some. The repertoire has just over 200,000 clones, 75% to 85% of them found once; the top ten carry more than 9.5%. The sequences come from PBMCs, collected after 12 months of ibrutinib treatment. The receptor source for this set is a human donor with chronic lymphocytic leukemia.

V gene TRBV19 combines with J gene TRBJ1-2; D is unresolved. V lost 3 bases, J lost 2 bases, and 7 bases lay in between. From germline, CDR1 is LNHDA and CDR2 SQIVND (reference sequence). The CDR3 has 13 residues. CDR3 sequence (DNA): TGTGCCAGTAGTATTGGGTTGAACTATGGCTACACCTTC. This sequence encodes CASSIGLNYGYTF.

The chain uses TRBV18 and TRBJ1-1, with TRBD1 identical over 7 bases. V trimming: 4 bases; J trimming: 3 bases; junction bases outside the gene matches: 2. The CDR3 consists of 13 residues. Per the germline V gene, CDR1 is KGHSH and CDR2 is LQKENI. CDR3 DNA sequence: TGTGCCAGCTCACAAACAGGGGACACTGAAGCTTTCTTT. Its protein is CASSQTGDTEAFF.

DNA for the CDR3: TGTGCCAGCAGTGCGTCCTACGAGCAGTACTTC. Amino acid sequence: CASSASYEQYF. The rearrangement joins TRBV6-1 to TRBJ2-7; unclear D gene. CDR1 MNHNS and CDR2 SASEGT come from the germline V gene. The CDR3 runs 11 residues. The germline V and J ends were trimmed by 4 bases and 1 base, with 2 bases remaining between them.

This CDR3 reads CSVGLAAVTFGYEQYF. The CDR3 DNA is TGCAGCGTTGGCCTAGCGGCGGTTACGTTCGGCTACGAGCAGTACTTC. V and J are TRBV29-1 and TRBJ2-7; TRBD2 aligns across 7 bases. The CDR3 is 16 amino acids. The germline gives CDR1 SQVTM, CDR2 ANQGSEA. The V and J ends lost 4 bases and 3 bases, in that order; junction bases with no gene match: 15.

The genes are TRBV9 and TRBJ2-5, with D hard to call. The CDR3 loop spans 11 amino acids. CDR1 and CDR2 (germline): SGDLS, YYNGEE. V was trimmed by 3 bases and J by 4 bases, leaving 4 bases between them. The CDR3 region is CASSAGETQYF. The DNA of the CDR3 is TGTGCCAGCAGCGCCGGAGAGACCCAGTACTTC.

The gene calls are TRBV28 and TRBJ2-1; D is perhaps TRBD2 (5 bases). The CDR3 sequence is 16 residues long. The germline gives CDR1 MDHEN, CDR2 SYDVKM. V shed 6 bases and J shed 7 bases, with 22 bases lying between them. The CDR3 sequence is CASRPGASDPGNEQFF. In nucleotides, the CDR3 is TGTGCCAGCAGACCGGGCGCTAGTGACCCGGGGAATGAGCAGTTCTTC.

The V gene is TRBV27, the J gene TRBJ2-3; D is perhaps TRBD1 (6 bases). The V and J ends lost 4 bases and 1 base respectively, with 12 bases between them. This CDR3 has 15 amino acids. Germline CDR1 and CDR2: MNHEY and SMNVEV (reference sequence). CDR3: CASSSRTAGTDTQYF. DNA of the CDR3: TGTGCCAGCAGTTCAAGGACAGCGGGCACAGATACGCAGTATTTT.

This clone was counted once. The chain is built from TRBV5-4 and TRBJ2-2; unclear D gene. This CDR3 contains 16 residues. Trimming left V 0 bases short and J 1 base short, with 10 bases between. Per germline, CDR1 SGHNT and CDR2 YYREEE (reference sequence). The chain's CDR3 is CASSLGPEKNTGELFF. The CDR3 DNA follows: TGTGCCAGCAGCTTGGGGCCAGAAAAGAACACCGGGGAGCTGTTTTTT. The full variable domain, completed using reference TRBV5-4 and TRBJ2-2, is ETGVTQSPTHLIKTRGQQVTLRCSSQSGHNTVSWYQQALGQGPQFIFQYYREEENGRGNFPPRFSGLQFPNYSSELNVNALELDDSALYLCASSLGPEKNTGELFFGEGSRLTVL.

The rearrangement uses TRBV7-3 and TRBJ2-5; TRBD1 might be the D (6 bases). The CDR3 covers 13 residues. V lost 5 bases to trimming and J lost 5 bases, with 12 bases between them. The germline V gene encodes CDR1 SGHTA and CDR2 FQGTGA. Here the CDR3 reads CASSPGQGETQYF. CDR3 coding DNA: TGTGCCAGCAGCCCCGGGCAGGGGGAGACCCAGTACTTC.

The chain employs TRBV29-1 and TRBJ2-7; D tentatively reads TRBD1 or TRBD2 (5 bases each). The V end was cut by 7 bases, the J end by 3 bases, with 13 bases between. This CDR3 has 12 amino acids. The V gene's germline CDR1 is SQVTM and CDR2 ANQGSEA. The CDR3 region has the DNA TGCAGCGCACCGGGGCCCGGCTACGAGCAGTACTTC. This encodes CSAPGPGYEQYF.

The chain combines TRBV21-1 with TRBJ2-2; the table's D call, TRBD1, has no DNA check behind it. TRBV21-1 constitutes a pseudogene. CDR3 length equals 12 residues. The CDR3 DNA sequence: TGTGCCAGCAGACAAAACACCGGGGAGCTGTTTTTT. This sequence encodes CASRQNTGELFF.

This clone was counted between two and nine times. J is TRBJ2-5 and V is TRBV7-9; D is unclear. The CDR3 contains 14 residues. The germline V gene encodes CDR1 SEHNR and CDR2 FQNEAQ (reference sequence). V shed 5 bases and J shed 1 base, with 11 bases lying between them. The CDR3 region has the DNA TGTGCCAGCAGCCAACCCTGGGCCCAAGAGACCCAGTACTTC. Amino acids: CASSQPWAQETQYF.

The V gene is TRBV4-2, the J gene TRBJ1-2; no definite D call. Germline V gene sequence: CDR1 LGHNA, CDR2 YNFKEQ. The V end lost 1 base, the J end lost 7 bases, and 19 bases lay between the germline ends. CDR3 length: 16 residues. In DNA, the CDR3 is TGTGCCAGCAGCCAAGGACCCCAGGAGACTATGGCTGGCTACACCTTC. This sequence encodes CASSQGPQETMAGYTF.

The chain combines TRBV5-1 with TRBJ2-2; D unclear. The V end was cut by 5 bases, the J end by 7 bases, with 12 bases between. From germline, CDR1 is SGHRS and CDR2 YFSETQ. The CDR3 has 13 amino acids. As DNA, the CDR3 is TGCGCCAGCAGTACGGTCATGGGCGGGGAGCTGTTTTTT. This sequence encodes CASSTVMGGELFF.

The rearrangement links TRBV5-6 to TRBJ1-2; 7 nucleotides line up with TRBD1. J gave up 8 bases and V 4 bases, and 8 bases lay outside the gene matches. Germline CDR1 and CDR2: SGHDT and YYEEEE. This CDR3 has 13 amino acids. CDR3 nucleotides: TGTGCCAGCAGCCATACAGGGGACGGAGGCTACACCTTC. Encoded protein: CASSHTGDGGYTF.

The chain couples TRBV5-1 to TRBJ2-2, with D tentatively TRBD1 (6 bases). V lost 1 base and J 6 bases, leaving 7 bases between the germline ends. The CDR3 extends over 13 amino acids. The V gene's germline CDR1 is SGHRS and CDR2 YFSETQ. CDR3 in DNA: TGCGCCAGCAGCTTGACAGGGTCCGGGGAGCTGTTTTTT. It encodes CASSLTGSGELFF.

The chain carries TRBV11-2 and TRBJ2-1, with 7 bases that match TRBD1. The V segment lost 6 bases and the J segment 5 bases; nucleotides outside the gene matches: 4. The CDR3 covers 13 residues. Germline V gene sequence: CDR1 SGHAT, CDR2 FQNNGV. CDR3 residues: CASRRTGHNEQFF. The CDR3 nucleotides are TGTGCCAGCAGAAGGACAGGTCACAATGAGCAGTTCTTC.

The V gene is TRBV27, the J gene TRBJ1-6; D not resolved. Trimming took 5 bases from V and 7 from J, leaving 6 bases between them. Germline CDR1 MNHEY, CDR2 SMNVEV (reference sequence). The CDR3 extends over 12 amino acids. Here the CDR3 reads CASSPRNSPLHF. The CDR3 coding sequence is TGTGCCAGCAGTCCGCGCAATTCACCCCTCCACTTT.

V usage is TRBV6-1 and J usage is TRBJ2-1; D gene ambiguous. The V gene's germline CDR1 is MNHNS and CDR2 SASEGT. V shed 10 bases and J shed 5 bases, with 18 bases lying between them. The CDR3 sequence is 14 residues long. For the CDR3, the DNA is TGTGCCACCCCTTCGGGCAGACCTAACAATGAGCAGTTCTTC. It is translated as CATPSGRPNNEQFF.

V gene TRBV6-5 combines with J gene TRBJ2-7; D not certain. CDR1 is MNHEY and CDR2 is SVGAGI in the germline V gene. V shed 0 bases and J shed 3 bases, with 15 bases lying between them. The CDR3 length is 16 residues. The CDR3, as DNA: TGTGCCAGCAGTTACTCGAAACGACGGGCCGTCTACGAGCAGTACTTC. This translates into CASSYSKRRAVYEQYF.

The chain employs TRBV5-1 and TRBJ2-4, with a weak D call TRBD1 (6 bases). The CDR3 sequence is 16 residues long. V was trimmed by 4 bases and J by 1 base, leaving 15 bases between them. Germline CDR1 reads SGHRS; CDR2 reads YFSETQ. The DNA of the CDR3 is TGCGCCAGCAGCCCTCAGGGGATCAGGGCCAAAAACATTCAGTACTTC. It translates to CASSPQGIRAKNIQYF. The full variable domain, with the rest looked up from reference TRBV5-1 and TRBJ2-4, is KAGVTQTPRYLIKTRGQQVTLSCSPISGHRSVSWYQQTPGQGLQFLFEYFSETQRNKGNFPGRFSGRQFSNSRSEMNVSTLELGDSALYLCASSPQGIRAKNIQYFGAGTRLSVL.

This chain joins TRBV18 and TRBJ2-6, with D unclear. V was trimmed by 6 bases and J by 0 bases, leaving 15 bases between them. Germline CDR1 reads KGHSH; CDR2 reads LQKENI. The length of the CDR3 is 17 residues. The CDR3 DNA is TGTGCCAGCTCCCTATTGACCCTCGACTCTGGGGCCAACGTCCTGACTTTC. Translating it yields CASSLLTLDSGANVLTF.

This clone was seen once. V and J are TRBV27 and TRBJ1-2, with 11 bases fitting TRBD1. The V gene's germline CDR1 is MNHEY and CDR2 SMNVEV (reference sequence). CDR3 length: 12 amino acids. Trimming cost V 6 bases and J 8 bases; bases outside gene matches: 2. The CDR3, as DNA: TGTGCCAGCAGGGGACAGGGGGGCGGCTACACCTTC. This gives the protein CASRGQGGGYTF.

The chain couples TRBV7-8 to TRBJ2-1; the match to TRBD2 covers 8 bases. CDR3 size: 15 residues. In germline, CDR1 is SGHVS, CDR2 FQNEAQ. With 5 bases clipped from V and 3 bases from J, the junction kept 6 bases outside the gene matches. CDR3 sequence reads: CASSLAGGVYNEQFF. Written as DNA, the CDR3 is TGTGCCAGCAGCCTGGCGGGGGGCGTCTACAATGAGCAGTTCTTC.

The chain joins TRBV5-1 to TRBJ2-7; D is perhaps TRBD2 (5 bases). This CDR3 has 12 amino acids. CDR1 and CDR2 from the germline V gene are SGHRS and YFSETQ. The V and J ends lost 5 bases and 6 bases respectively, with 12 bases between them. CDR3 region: CASSEPAGEQYF. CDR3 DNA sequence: TGCGCCAGCAGTGAGCCGGCGGGCGAGCAGTACTTC.

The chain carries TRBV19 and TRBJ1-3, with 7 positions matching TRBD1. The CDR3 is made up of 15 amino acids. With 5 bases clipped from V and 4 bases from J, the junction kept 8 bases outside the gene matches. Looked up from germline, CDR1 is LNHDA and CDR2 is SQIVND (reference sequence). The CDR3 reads CASSLGHRGGNTIYF. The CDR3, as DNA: TGTGCCAGTAGTCTTGGGCACAGGGGAGGAAACACCATATATTTT.

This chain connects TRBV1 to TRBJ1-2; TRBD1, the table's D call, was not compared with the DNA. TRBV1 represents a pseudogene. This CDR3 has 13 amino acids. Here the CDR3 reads CTSSQVTGTSYTF. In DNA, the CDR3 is TGCACCAGCAGCCAAGTAACAGGGACAAGCTACACCTTC.

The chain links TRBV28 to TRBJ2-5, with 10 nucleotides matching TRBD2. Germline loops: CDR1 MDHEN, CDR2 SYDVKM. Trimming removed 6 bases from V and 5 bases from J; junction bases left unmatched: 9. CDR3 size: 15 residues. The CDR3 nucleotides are TGTGCCAGCAGGAGACGTCTAGCGGGAGTTGAGACCCAGTACTTC. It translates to CASRRRLAGVETQYF.

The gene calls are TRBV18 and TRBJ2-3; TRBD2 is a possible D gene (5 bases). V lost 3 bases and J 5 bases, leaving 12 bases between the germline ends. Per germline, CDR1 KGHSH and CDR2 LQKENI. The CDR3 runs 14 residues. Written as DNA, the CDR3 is TGTGCCAGCTCACCGAGGGCTGAGGTAGATACGCAGTATTTT. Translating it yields CASSPRAEVDTQYF.

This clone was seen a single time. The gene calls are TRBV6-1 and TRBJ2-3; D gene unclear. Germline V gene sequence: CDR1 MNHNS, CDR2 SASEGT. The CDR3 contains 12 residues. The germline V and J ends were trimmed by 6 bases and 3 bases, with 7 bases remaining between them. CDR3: CASRGTTDTQYF. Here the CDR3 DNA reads TGTGCCAGCAGAGGCACGACAGATACGCAGTATTTT.

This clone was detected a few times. CDR3 region: CASSQDSSWGPLHF. CDR3 sequence (DNA): TGCGCCAGCAGCCAAGACTCGAGCTGGGGACCCCTCCACTTT. This chain connects TRBV4-1 to TRBJ1-6; D unclear. Germline values: CDR1 MGHRA, CDR2 YSYEKL. CDR3 length equals 14 residues. Trimming took off 0 bases at V and 12 bases at J, with 12 bases between the two ends.

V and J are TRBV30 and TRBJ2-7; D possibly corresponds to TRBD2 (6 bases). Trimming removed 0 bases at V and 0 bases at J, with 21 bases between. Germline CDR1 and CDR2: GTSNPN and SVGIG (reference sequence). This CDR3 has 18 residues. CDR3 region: CAWSVGYGGRTASYEQYF. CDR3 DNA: TGTGCCTGGAGTGTAGGGTATGGAGGGCGAACAGCCTCCTACGAGCAGTACTTC.